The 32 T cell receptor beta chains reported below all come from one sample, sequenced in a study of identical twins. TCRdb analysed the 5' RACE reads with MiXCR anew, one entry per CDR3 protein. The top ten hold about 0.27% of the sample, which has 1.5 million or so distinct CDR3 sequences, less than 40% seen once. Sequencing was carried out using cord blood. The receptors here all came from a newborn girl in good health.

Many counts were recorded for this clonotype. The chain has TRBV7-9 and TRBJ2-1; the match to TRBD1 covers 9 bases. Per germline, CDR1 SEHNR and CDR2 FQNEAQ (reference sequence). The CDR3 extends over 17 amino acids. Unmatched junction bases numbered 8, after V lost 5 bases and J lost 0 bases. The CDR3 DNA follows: TGTGCCAGCAGCCCCGAATCGGGACAGGGCTCCTACAATGAGCAGTTCTTC. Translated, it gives CASSPESGQGSYNEQFF.

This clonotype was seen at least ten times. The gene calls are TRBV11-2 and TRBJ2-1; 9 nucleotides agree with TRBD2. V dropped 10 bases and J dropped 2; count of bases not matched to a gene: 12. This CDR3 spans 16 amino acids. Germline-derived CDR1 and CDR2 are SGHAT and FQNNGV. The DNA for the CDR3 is TGTGCCACGACACCTTTTAGCGGGGGTCCCTACAATGAGCAGTTCTTC. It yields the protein CATTPFSGGPYNEQFF.

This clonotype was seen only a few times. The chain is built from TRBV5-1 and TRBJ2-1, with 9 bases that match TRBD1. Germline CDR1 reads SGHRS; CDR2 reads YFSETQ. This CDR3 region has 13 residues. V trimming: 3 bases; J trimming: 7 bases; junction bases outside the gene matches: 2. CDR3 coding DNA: TGCGCCAGCAGCTGGGACAGGGCAAATGAGCAGTTCTTC. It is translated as CASSWDRANEQFF.

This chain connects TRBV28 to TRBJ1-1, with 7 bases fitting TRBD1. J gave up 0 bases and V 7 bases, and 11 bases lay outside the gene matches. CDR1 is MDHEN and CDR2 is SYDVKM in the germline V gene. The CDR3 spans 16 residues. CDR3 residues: CASTWGTGDLNTEAFF. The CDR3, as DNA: TGTGCCAGCACCTGGGGAACAGGGGACCTGAACACTGAAGCTTTCTTT.

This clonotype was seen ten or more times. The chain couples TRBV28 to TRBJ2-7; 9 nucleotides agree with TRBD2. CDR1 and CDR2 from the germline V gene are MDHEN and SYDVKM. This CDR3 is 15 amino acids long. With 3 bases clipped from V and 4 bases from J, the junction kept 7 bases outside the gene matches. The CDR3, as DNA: TGTGCCAGCAGTTTTGGTAGCGGGAGTATGTACGAGCAGTACTTC. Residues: CASSFGSGSMYEQYF. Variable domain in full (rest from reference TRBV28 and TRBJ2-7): DVKVTQSSRYLVKRTGEKVFLECVQDMDHENMFWYRQDPGLGLRLIYFSYDVKMKEKGDIPEGYSVSREKKERFSLILESASTNQTSMYLCASSFGSGSMYEQYFGPGTRLTVT.

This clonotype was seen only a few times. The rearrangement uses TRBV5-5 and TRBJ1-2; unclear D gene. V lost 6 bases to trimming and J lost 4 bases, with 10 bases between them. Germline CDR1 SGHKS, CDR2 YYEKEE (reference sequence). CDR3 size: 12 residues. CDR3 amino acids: CASNDGFYGYTF. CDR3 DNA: TGTGCCAGCAACGACGGATTCTATGGCTACACCTTC.

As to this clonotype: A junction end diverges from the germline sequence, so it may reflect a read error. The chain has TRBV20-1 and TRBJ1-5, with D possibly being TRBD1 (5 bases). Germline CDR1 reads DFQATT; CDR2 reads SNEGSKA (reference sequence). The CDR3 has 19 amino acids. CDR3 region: CSARVNSGRRPTSDQPQHF. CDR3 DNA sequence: TGCAGTGCTAGAGTCAATTCGGGACGGCGACCGACTAGCGATCAGCCCCAGCATTTT.

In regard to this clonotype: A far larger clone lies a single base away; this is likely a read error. CDR3 sequence: CASSVGTSGYNERFF. CDR3 nucleotides: TGTGCCAGCAGCGTAGGGACTAGCGGATACAATGAGCGGTTCTTC. The V call is TRBV9, the J call TRBJ2-1; 10 nucleotides agree with TRBD2. Germline CDR1 and CDR2: SGDLS and YYNGEE. This CDR3 comprises 15 residues.

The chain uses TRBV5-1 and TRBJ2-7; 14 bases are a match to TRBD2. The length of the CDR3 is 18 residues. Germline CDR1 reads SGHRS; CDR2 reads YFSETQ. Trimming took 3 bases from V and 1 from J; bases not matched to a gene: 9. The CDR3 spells CASSWGLAGDPLSYEQYF. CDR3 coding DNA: TGCGCCAGCAGCTGGGGACTAGCGGGAGATCCCCTTTCCTACGAGCAGTACTTC.

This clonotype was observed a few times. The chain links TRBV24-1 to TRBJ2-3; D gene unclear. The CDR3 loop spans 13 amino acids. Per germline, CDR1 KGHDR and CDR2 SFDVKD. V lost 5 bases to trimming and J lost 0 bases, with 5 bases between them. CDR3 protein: CATSVSSTDTQYF. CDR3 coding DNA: TGTGCCACCAGTGTGAGTAGCACAGATACGCAGTATTTT.

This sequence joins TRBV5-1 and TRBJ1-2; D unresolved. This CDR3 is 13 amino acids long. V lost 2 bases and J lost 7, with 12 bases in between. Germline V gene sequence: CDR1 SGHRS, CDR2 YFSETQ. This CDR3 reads CASSFRGNGGYTF. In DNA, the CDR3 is TGCGCCAGCAGCTTCAGAGGTAATGGTGGCTACACCTTC.

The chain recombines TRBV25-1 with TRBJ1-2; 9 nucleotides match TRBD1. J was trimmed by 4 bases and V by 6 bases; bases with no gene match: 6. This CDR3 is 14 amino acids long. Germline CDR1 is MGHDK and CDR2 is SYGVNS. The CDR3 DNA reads TGTGCCAGCAGGGGACAGGGATCGAGCTATGGCTACACCTTC. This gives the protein CASRGQGSSYGYTF.

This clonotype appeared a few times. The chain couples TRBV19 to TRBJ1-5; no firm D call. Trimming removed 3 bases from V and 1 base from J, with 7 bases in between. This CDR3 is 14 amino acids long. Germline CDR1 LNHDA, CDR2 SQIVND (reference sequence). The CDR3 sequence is CASSILGSNQPQHF. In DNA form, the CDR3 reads TGTGCCAGTAGTATCTTGGGCAGCAATCAGCCCCAGCATTTT. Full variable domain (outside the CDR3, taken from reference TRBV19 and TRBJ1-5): DGGITQSPKYLFRKEGQNVTLSCEQNLNHDAMYWYRQDPGQGLRLIYYSQIVNDFQKGDIAEGYSVSREKKESFPLTVTSAQKNPTAFYLCASSILGSNQPQHFGDGTRLSIL.

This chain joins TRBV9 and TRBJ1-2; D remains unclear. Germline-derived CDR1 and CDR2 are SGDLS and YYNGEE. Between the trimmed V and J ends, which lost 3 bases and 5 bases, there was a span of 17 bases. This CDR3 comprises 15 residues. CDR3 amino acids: CASSAYTNYGYGYTF. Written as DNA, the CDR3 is TGTGCCAGCAGCGCGTATACTAACTACGGGTATGGCTACACCTTC.

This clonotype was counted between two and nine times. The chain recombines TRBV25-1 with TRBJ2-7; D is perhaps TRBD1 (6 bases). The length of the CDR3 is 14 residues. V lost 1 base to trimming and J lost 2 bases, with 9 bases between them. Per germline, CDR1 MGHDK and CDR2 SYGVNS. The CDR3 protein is CASSESGQPYEQYF. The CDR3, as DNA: TGTGCCAGCAGTGAATCCGGACAGCCCTACGAGCAGTACTTC.

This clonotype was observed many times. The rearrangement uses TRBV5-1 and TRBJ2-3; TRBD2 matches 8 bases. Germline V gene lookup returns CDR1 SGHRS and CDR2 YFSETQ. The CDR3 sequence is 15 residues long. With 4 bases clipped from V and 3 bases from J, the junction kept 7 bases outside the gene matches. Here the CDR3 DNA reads TGCGCCAGCAGCCCCACGGGGGGGCAGACAGATACGCAGTATTTT. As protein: CASSPTGGQTDTQYF. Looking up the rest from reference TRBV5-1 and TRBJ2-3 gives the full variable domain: KAGVTQTPRYLIKTRGQQVTLSCSPISGHRSVSWYQQTPGQGLQFLFEYFSETQRNKGNFPGRFSGRQFSNSRSEMNVSTLELGDSALYLCASSPTGGQTDTQYFGPGTRLTVL.

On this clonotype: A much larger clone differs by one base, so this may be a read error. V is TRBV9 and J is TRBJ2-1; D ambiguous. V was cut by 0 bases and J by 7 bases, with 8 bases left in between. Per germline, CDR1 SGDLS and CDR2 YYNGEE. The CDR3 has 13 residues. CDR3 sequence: CASSVAARNEQFF. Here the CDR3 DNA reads TGTGCCAGCAGCGTAGCTGCGCGTAATGAGCAGTTCTTC.

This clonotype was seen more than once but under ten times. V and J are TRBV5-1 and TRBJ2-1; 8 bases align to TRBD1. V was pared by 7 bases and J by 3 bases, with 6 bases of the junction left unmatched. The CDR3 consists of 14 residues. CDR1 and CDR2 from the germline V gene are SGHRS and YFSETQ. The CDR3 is CASVGQGLYNEQFF. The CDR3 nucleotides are TGCGCCAGCGTTGGACAGGGTCTCTACAATGAGCAGTTCTTC.

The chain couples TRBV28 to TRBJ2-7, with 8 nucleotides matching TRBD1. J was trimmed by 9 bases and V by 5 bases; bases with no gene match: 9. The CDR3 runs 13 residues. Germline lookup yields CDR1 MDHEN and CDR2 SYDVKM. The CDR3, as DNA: TGTGCCAGCAGTCCTCTCCAGGGGGCTTGGCAGTACTTC. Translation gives CASSPLQGAWQYF. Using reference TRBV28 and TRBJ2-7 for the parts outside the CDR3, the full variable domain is DVKVTQSSRYLVKRTGEKVFLECVQDMDHENMFWYRQDPGLGLRLIYFSYDVKMKEKGDIPEGYSVSREKKERFSLILESASTNQTSMYLCASSPLQGAWQYFGPGTRLTVT.

The CDR3 nucleotides read TGTGCCATCAGTGAAATACACAACACCGGGGAGCTGTTTTTT. Encoded protein: CAISEIHNTGELFF. The V and J genes are TRBV10-3 and TRBJ2-2; D is uncertain. The CDR3 contains 14 residues. Germline assignment: CDR1 ENHRY and CDR2 SYGVKD. V was pared by 3 bases and J by 2 bases, with 7 bases between.

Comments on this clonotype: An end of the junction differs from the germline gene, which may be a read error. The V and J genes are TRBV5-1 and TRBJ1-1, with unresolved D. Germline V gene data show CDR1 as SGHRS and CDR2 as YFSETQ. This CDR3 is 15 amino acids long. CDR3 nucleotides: TGCGCCAGCAGCTTGGCGCAGGTGGCGAACACTGAACCTTTCTTT. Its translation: CASSLAQVANTEPFF.

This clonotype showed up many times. The CDR3 DNA is TGTGCCAGCAGCTTAGTCCAGGGCCATAACTATGGCTACACCTTC. This translates into CASSLVQGHNYGYTF. The rearrangement links TRBV7-9 to TRBJ1-2, with D possibly matching TRBD1 (5 bases). The V end was cut by 1 base, the J end by 1 base, with 10 bases between. CDR1 is SEHNR, CDR2 FQNEAQ, per germline (reference sequence). The CDR3 has 15 amino acids.

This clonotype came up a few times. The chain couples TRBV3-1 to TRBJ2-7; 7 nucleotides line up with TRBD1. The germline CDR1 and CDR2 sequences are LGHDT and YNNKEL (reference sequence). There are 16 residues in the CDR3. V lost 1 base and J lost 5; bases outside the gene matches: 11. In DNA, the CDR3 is TGTGCCAGCAGCCAAGTATCGGTTAGGGGGCACCACGAGCAGTACTTC. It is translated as CASSQVSVRGHHEQYF.

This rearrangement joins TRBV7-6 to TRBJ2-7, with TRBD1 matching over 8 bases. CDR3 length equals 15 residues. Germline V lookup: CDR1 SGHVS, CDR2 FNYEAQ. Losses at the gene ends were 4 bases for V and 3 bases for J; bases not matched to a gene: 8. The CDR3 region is CASSSGQAPGYEQYF. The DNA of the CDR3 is TGTGCCAGCAGCTCGGGACAGGCCCCGGGCTACGAGCAGTACTTC.

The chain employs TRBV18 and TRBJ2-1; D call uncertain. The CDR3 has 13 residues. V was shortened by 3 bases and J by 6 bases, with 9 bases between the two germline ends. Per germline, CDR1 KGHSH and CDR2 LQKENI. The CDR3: CASSPLGSNEQFF. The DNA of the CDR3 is TGTGCCAGCTCACCTCTAGGTTCCAATGAGCAGTTCTTC.

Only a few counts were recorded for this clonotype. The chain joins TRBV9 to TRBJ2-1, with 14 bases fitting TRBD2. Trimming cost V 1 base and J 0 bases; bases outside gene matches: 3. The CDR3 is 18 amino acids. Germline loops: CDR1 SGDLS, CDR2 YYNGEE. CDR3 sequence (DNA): TGTGCCAGCAGCGTACGACTAGCGGGAGGGTTCTCCTACAATGAGCAGTTCTTC. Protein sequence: CASSVRLAGGFSYNEQFF.

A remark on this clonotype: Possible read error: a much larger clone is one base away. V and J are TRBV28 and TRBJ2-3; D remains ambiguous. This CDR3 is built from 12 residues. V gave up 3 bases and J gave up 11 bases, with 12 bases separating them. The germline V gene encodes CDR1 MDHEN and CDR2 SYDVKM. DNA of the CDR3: TGTGCCAGCAGTTTTCAGAGTCTTAAGCAGTATTTT. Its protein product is CASSFQSLKQYF.

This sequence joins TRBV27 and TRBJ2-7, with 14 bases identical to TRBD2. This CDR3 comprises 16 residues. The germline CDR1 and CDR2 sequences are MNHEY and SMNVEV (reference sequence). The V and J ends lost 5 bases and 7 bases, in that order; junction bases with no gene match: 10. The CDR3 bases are TGTGCCAGCAGTCCCAGACTAGCGGGGGGGAGAAATGAGCAGTACTTC. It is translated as CASSPRLAGGRNEQYF.

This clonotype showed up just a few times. The DNA for the CDR3 is TGTGCCACCAGTGACCCCGACAGGGGGCGCGGAGAGACCCAGTACTTC. Protein product: CATSDPDRGRGETQYF. The V and J genes are TRBV24-1 and TRBJ2-5, with TRBD1 identical over 10 bases. CDR1 KGHDR and CDR2 SFDVKD come from the germline V gene. Trimming at V came to 4 bases and at J to 4 bases, leaving 8 bases not matched to a gene. The CDR3 totals 16 residues.

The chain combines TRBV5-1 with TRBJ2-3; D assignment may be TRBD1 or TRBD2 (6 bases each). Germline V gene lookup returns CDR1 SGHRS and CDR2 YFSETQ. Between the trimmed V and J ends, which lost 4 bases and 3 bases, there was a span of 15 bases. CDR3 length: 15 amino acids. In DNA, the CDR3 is TGCGCCAGCAGCCCCCGACAGGCGGGAACAGATACGCAGTATTTT. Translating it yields CASSPRQAGTDTQYF.

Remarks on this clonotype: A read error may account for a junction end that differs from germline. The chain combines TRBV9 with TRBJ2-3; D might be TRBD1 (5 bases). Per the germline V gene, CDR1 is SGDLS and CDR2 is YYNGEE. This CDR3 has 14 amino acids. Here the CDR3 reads CASSVAPGKDTQSF. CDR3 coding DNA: TGTGCCAGCAGCGTAGCCCCAGGGAAGGATACGCAGTCTTTT.

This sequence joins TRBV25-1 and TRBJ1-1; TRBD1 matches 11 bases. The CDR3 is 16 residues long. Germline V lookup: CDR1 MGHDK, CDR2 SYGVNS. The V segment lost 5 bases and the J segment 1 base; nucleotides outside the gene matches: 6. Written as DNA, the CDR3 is TGTGCCAGCAGTCCCGGACAGGGGGCCAGGAACACTGAAGCTTTCTTT. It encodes CASSPGQGARNTEAFF.